The present T cell receptor (beta chain) was sequenced within a study of CD8+ T cells in alopecia areata. Study-level results: Tofacitinib significantly brought down scalp clonality and expanded CD8+ clones among top 100.

This clone was counted only a few times. Its antigen is still unknown. Germline lookup yields CDR1 KGHSH and CDR2 LQKENI. This CDR3 has 16 residues. Trimming took off 3 bases at V and 8 bases at J, with 23 bases between the two ends. Treatment meaning: oral pan-JAK inhibitor, 5-10 mg twice daily. The authors extracted RNA and reverse transcribed it into cDNA as the sequencing template. The assay was immunoSEQ multiplex PCR, and TCRdb's table has in-frame clones only and misses some. The table records over 100,000 clones, about 50% of them present only once. The specimen was CD4+ T cells sorted from blood, collected at week 4, from a patient treated with tofacitinib. This clonotype originated in a human donor with alopecia areata. The rearrangement links TRBV18 to TRBJ2-7; TRBD1 is a possible D gene (6 bases). CDR3 amino acids: CASSPGNRNKQGKQYF. The CDR3 nucleotides read TGTGCCAGCTCACCGGGGAACCGCAACAAACAGGGCAAGCAGTACTTC.